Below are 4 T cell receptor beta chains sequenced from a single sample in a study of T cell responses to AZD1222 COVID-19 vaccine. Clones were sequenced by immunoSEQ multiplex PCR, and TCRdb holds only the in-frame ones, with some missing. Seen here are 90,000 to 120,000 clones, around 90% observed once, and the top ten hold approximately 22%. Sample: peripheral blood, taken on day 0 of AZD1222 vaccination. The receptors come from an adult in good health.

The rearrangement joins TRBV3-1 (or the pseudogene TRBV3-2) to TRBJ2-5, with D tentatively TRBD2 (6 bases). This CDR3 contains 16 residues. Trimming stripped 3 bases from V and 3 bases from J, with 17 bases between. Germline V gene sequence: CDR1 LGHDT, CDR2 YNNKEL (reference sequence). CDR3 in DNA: TGTGCCAGCAGCCACCCCCTGGGCGGGGCAAAAGAGACCCAGTACTTC. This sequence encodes CASSHPLGGAKETQYF.

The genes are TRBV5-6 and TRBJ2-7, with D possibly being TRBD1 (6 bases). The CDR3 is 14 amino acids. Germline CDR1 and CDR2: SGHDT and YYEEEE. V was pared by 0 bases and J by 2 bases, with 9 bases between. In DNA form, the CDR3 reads TGTGCCAGCAGCTTGGGACAGGCGGCCTACGAGCAGTACTTC. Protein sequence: CASSLGQAAYEQYF.

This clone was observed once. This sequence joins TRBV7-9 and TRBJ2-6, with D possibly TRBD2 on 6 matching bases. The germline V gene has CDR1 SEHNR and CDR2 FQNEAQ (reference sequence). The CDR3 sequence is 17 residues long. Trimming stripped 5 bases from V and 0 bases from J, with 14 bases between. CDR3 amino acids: CASSPVGGVSGANVLTF. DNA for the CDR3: TGTGCCAGCAGCCCCGTCGGGGGAGTCTCTGGGGCCAACGTCCTGACTTTC.

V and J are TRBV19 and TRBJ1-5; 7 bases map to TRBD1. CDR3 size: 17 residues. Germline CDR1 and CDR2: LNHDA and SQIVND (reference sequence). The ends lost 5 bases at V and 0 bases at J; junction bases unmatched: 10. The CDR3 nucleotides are TGTGCCAGTAGTTTCGGGCAGGGGGGTTATAGCAATCAGCCCCAGCATTTT. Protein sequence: CASSFGQGGYSNQPQHF. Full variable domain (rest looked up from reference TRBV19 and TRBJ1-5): DGGITQSPKYLFRKEGQNVTLSCEQNLNHDAMYWYRQDPGQGLRLIYYSQIVNDFQKGDIAEGYSVSREKKESFPLTVTSAQKNPTAFYLCASSFGQGGYSNQPQHFGDGTRLSIL.